This TCR beta chain was sequenced in a study of shared clonotypes between healthy human individuals. Profiling relied on immunoSEQ multiplex PCR, and the TCRdb table lists in-frame clones only, not all of them. Of 2.5 million or so clones in the sample, more than 80% are singletons; the top ten hold over 0.12%. Memory CD4+ cells were the fraction left after CD45RA+ naive selection. The germline gives CDR1 SGHAT, CDR2 FQNNGV. V lost 1 base and J lost 2, with 6 bases in between. The CDR3 runs to 15 residues. This clone appeared once. The antigen is undetermined. At the DNA level, this CDR3 is encoded by other sequences in the same sample as well. Whole-study results and caveats: When naive CD4 clonotypes were compared across a handful of donors, approximately 4.9% were shared. All-four-donor shared clonotypes had higher generation probabilities than non-shared clonotypes did.

V usage is TRBV11-2 and J usage is TRBJ1-6; D remains unclear. The sequence was obtained from a man between 18 and 35 years old in good health. Sequencing used naive CD4+ T cells sorted from blood. This sample's subset: CD45RA+ positively selected. For the CDR3, the DNA is TGTGCCAGCAGCTTAGTCGGGGCCTATAATTCACCCCTCCACTTT. Protein product: CASSLVGAYNSPLHF.